A single TCR beta chain is shown here with its context. Its antigen remains unidentified. V was cut by 2 bases and J by 4 bases, with 9 bases left in between. From germline, CDR1 is MRHNA and CDR2 SNTAGT. The length of the CDR3 is 14 residues. This sample is drawn from a study of T cell responses to AZD1222 COVID-19 vaccine. Study-level results: Donors in the cohort were predominantly white British and more often female, and clonal diversity was possibly underestimated.

TCRdb keeps only in-frame clones here, not all; method: immunoSEQ multiplex PCR. The sample lists approximately 30,000 clones, 86% occurring once. Sequencing used peripheral blood, obtained on day 0 of AZD1222 vaccination. The source of this sequence is an adult in good health. The chain carries TRBV6-4 and TRBJ2-1; weak D call: TRBD2 (6 bases). CDR3 residues: CASSDRAGYNEQFF. The CDR3 bases are TGTGCCAGCAGTGACAGGGCGGGGTACAATGAGCAGTTCTTC.